Sequencing of this T cell receptor beta chain was carried out in a study of beta chain features in type 1 diabetes. V was clipped by 6 bases and J by 1 base, with 7 bases between them. In germline, CDR1 is GTSNPN, CDR2 SVGIG (reference sequence). There are 12 residues in the CDR3. The study reverse transcribed the entire isolated RNA, so it sequenced expressed TCRB transcripts. Regulatory, naive and central memory T cell samples averaged approximately 3.9 million reads. Clones were sequenced by immunoSEQ multiplex PCR, and TCRdb holds only the in-frame ones, with some missing. The table has about 360,000 clones, approximately 12% seen once; the top ten hold around 0.0099%. Points on this clone: Its target is unknown.

Findings and caveats of the study: Significant though moderate, a shortening of TCRB CDR3s appeared in all four CD4+ subsets of Type 1 diabetes patients. Healthy donors had naive, central memory and Treg TCRB repertoires that appeared less similar than those seen among patients.

This receptor was identified in a woman under 30 with type 1 diabetes. V and J are TRBV30 and TRBJ1-3; D unresolved. The sample taken for sequencing was naive CD4+ T cells from blood. This chain's CDR3 is CACTESGNTIYF. The CDR3 nucleotides are TGTGCCTGTACGGAGTCTGGAAACACCATATATTTT.